This T cell receptor beta chain was captured in a study of T cell responses to AZD1222 COVID-19 vaccine. With regard to this clone: Antigen specificity is unknown.

Only in-frame clones appear in the TCRdb table, and some are missing; sequencing was by immunoSEQ multiplex PCR. Of 210,000 or so clones in the sample, 85% to 95% are singletons; the top ten hold around 1%. Study-wide points: Unmutated variant regions reportedly attract nearly half of all spike-specific TCRs. At baseline, seropositivity was found in only six or seven AZD1222 recipients. It was only after the peak T cell response that any repertoires were sampled.

The starting material was peripheral blood, obtained on day 0 of MenACWY control vaccination. The source is an adult in good health.

The CDR3 coding sequence is TGTGCCAGCAGGCGGGGGGAGAGGACTGAAGCTTTCTTT. Translating it yields CASRRGERTEAFF. V gene TRBV2 combines with J gene TRBJ1-1, with D maybe TRBD1 (5 bases). The CDR3 extends over 13 amino acids. V shed 6 bases and J shed 5 bases, with 13 bases lying between them. CDR1 and CDR2 (germline): SNHLY, FYNNEI.